Given below is one TCR beta chain in context. The assay was immunoSEQ multiplex PCR, and TCRdb's table has in-frame clones only and misses some. The profile shows roughly 49,000 clones, just over 90% of them singletons. Trimming shortened V by 6 bases and J by 2 bases, and 15 bases separated the two germline ends. The CDR3 sequence is 15 residues long. Germline assignment: CDR1 SGHNT and CDR2 YYREEE (reference sequence). The sample is drawn from a study of control samples from healthy donors and cancer patients. The clonotype comes from a man aged 25 to 40 with colorectal cancer. The rearrangement joins TRBV5-4 to TRBJ2-1, with D perhaps TRBD2 (6 bases). The sequencing sample was made of PBMCs. The CDR3 DNA is TGTGCCAGCAACCTTGGGGGGAACACCTACAATGAGCAGTTCTTC. Translation: CASNLGGNTYNEQFF.